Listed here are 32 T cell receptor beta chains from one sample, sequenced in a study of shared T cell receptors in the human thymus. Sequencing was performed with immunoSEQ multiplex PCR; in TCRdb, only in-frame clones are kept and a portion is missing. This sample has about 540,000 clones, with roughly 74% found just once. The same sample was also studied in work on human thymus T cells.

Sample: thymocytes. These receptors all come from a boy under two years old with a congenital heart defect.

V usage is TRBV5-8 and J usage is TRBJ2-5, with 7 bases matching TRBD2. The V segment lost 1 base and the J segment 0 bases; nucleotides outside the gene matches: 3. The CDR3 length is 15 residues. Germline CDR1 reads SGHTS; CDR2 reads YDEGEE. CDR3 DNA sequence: TGTGCCAGCAGCTTGATGGGACTAAACCAAGAGACCCAGTACTTC. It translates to CASSLMGLNQETQYF.

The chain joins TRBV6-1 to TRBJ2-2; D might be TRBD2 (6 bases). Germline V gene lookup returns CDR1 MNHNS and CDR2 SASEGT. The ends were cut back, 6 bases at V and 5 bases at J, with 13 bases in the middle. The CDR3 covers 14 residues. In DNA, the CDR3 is TGTGCCAGCAGCGCCGGGAGTCGAACCGGGGAGCTGTTTTTT. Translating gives CASSAGSRTGELFF.

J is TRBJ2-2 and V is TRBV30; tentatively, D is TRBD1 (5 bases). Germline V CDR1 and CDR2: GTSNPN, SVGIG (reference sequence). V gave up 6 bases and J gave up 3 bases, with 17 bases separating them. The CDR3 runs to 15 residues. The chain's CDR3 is CACPRQFRHTGELFF. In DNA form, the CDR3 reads TGTGCCTGCCCTCGACAGTTTAGGCACACCGGGGAGCTGTTTTTT.

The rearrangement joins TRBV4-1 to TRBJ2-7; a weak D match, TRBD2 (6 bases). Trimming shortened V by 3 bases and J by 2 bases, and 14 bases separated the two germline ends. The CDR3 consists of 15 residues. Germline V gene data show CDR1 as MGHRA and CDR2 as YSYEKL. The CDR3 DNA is TGCGCCAGCAGCCAGGCCGGGACGGGGGCCTACGAGCAGTACTTC. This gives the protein CASSQAGTGAYEQYF.

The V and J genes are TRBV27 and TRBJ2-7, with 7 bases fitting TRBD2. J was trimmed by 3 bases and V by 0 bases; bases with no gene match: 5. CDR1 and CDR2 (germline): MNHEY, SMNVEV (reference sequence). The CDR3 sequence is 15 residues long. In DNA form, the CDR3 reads TGTGCCAGCAGTTTATCTGCGGGGGTTAACTACGAGCAGTACTTC. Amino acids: CASSLSAGVNYEQYF.

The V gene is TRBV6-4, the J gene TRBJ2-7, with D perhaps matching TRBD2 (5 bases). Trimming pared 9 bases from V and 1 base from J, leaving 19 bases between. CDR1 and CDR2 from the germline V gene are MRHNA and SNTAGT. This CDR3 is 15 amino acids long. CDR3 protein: CARSSEPGESYEQYF. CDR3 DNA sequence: TGTGCCAGGTCATCCGAGCCCGGGGAATCCTACGAGCAGTACTTC.

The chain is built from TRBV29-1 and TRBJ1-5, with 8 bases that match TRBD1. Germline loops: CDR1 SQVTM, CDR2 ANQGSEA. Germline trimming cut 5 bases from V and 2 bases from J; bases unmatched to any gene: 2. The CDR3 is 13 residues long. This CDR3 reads CSVQQGGNQPQHF. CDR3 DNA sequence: TGCAGCGTTCAACAGGGGGGCAATCAGCCCCAGCATTTT.

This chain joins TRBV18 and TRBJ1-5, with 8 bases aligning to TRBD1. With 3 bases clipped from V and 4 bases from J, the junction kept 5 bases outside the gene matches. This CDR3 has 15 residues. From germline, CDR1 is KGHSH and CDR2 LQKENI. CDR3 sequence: CASSPWTGWNQPQHF. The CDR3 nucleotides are TGTGCCAGCTCACCCTGGACAGGGTGGAATCAGCCCCAGCATTTT.

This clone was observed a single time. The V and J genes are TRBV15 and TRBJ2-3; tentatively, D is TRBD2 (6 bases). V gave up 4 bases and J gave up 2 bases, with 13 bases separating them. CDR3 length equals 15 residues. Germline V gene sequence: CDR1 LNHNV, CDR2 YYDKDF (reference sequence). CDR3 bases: TGTGCCACCAGCACGGGAGCGGTAAACACAGATACGCAGTATTTT. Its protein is CATSTGAVNTDTQYF.

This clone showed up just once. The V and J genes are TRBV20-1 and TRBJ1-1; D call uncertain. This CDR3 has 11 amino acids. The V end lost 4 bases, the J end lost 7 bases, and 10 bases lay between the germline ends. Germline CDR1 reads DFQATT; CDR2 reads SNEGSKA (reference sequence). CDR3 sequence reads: CSAKRSSEAFF. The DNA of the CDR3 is TGCAGTGCTAAGCGCTCAAGTGAAGCTTTCTTT.

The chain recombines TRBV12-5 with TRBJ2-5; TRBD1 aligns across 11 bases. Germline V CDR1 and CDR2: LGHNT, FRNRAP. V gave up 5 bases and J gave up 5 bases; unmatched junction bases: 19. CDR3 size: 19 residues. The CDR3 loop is CASGGRGQGAPTVRETQYF. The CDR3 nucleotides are TGTGCTAGTGGTGGCCGAGGACAGGGGGCACCCACTGTTCGGGAGACCCAGTACTTC.

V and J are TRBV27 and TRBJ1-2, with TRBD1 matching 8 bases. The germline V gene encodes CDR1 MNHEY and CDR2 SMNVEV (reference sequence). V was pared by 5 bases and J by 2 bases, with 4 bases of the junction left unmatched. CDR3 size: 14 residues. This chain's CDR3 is CASSDRGSNYGYTF. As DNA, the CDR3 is TGTGCCAGCAGTGACAGGGGTTCGAACTATGGCTACACCTTC.

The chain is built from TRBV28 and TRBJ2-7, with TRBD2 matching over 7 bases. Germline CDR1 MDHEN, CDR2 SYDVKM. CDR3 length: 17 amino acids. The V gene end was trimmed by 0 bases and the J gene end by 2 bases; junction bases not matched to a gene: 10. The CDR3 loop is CASSLWREGRRTYEQYF. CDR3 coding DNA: TGTGCCAGCAGTTTATGGAGGGAGGGCCGGAGAACCTACGAGCAGTACTTC. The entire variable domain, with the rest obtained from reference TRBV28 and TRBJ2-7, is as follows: DVKVTQSSRYLVKRTGEKVFLECVQDMDHENMFWYRQDPGLGLRLIYFSYDVKMKEKGDIPEGYSVSREKKERFSLILESASTNQTSMYLCASSLWREGRRTYEQYFGPGTRLTVT.

The CDR3 coding sequence is TGCAGCGTCCTATGGACTAGCGCACCTTTGGTGTACCCCTACGAGCAGTACTTC. Translated: CSVLWTSAPLVYPYEQYF. This rearrangement joins TRBV29-1 to TRBJ2-5; the match to TRBD2 covers 9 bases. The DNA end is a closer match to TRBJ2-7, so the J assignment may be wrong. CDR3 length equals 18 residues. Per germline, CDR1 SQVTM and CDR2 ANQGSEA.

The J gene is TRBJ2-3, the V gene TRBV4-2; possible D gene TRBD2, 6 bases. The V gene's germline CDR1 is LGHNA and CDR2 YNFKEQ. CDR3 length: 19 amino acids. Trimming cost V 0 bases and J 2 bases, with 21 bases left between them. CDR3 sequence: CASSQDPKTGGLNTDTQYF. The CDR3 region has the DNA TGTGCCAGCAGCCAAGATCCGAAGACTGGAGGGCTTAACACAGATACGCAGTATTTT.

The CDR3 is CASSFGTGEAFF. The CDR3 bases are TGTGCCAGCAGCTTCGGGACAGGGGAAGCTTTCTTT. The chain links TRBV5-4 to TRBJ1-1, with 9 positions matching TRBD1. The V gene's germline CDR1 is SGHNT and CDR2 YYREEE (reference sequence). Trimming cost V 2 bases and J 8 bases; bases outside gene matches: 1. The CDR3 covers 12 residues.

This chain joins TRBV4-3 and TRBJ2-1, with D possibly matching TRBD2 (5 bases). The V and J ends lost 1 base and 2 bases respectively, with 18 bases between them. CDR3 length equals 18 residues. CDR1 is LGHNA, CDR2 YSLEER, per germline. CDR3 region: CASSQGFWAGRAYNEQFF. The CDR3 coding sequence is TGCGCCAGCAGCCAAGGGTTTTGGGCGGGTAGAGCCTACAATGAGCAGTTCTTC.

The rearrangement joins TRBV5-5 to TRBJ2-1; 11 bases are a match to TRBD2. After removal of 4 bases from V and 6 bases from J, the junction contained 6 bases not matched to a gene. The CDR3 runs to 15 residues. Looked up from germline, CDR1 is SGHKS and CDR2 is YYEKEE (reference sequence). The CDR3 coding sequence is TGTGCCAGCAGCCCCCGACTAGCGGGATTCAATGAGCAGTTCTTC. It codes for CASSPRLAGFNEQFF.

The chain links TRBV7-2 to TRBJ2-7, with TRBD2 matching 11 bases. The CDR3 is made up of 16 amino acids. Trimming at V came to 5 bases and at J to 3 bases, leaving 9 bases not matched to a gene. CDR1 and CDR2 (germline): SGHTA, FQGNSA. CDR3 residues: CASSPTPGLADYEQYF. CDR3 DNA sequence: TGTGCCAGCAGCCCAACCCCGGGACTAGCGGACTACGAGCAGTACTTC.

The CDR3 sequence: CASSLTGGPGELFF. The CDR3 nucleotides are TGTGCCAGCAGCTTAACAGGGGGCCCCGGGGAGCTGTTTTTT. The gene calls are TRBV5-6 and TRBJ2-2; 9 bases fit TRBD1. The CDR3 covers 14 residues. Germline trimming cut 2 bases from V and 6 bases from J; bases unmatched to any gene: 2. Germline V gene sequence: CDR1 SGHDT, CDR2 YYEEEE. Filled out from reference TRBV5-6 and TRBJ2-2, the complete variable domain reads DAGVTQSPTHLIKTRGQQVTLRCSPKSGHDTVSWYQQALGQGPQFIFQYYEEEERQRGNFPDRFSGHQFPNYSSELNVNALLLGDSALYLCASSLTGGPGELFFGEGSRLTVL.

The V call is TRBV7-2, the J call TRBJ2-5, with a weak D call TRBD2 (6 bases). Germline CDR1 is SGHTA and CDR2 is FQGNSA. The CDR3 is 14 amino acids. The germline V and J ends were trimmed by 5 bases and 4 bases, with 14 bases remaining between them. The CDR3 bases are TGTGCCAGCAGCCAACCGGAGGGTGGAGAGACCCAGTACTTC. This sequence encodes CASSQPEGGETQYF.

The CDR3 region has the DNA TGTGCCAGCAGGTACTCAGGGGGGAGCTACACCTTC. This encodes CASRYSGGSYTF. The rearrangement uses TRBV27 and TRBJ1-2; 7 nucleotides agree with TRBD1. This CDR3 spans 12 amino acids. CDR1 is MNHEY and CDR2 is SMNVEV in the germline V gene (reference sequence). J was trimmed by 9 bases and V by 6 bases; bases with no gene match: 7.

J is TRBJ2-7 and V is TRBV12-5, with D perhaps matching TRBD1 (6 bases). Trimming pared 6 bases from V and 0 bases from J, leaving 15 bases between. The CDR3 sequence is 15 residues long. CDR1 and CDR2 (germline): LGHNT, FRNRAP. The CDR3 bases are TGTGCTAGTGGCAGGTGGGACACAGGCTCCTACGAGCAGTACTTC. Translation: CASGRWDTGSYEQYF. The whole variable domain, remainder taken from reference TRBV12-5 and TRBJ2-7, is DARVTQTPRHKVTEMGQEVTMRCQPILGHNTVFWYRQTMMQGLELLAYFRNRAPLDDSGMPKDRFSAEMPDATLATLKIQPSEPRDSAVYFCASGRWDTGSYEQYFGPGTRLTVT.

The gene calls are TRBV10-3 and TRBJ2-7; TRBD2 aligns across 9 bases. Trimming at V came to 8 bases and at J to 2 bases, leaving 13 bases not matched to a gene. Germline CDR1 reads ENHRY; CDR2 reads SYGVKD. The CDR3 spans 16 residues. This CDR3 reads CAIPLAGGPRPYEQYF. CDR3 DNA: TGTGCCATCCCGCTGGCGGGAGGGCCCCGTCCCTACGAGCAGTACTTC.

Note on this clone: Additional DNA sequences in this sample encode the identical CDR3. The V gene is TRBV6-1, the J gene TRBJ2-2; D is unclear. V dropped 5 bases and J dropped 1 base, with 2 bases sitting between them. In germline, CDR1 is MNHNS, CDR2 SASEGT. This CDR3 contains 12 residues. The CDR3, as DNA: TGTGCCAGCAGTCGGAACACCGGGGAGCTGTTTTTT. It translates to CASSRNTGELFF.

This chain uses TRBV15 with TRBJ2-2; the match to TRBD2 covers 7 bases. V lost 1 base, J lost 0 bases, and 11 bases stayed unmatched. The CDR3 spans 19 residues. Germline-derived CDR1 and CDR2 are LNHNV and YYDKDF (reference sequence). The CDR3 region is CATSRGKVLLAANTGELFF. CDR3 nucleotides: TGTGCCACCAGCAGAGGAAAGGTTCTGCTAGCGGCGAACACCGGGGAGCTGTTTTTT.

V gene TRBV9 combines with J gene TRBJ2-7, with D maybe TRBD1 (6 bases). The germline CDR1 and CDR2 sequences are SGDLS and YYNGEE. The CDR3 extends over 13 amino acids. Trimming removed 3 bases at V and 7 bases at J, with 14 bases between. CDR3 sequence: CASSALPGQEQYF. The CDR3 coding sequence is TGTGCCAGCAGCGCCCTCCCTGGACAGGAGCAGTACTTC. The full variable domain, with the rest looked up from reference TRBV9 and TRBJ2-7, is DSGVTQTPKHLITATGQRVTLRCSPRSGDLSVYWYQQSLDQGLQFLIQYYNGEERAKGNILERFSAQQFPDLHSELNLSSLELGDSALYFCASSALPGQEQYFGPGTRLTVT.

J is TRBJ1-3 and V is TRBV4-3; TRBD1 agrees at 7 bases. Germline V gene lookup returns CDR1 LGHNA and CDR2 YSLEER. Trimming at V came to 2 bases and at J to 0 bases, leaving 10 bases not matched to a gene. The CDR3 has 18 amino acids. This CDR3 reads CASSQLKTGRSSGNTIYF. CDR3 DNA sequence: TGCGCCAGCAGCCAACTGAAGACAGGGCGAAGCTCTGGAAACACCATATATTTT.

CDR3 sequence reads: CSQGARTEAFF. For the CDR3, the DNA is TGCAGTCAGGGGGCAAGGACTGAAGCTTTCTTT. This chain connects TRBV20-1 to TRBJ1-1; 8 nucleotides agree with TRBD1. After removal of 8 bases from V and 5 bases from J, the junction contained 4 bases not matched to a gene. Germline lookup yields CDR1 DFQATT and CDR2 SNEGSKA (reference sequence). This CDR3 has 11 residues.

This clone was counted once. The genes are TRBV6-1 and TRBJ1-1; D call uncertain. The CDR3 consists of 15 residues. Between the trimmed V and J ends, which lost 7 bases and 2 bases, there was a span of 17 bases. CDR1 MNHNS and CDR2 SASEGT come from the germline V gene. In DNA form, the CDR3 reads TGTGCCAGCACCGAACCTGGACGGGAAAACACTGAAGCTTTCTTT. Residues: CASTEPGRENTEAFF.

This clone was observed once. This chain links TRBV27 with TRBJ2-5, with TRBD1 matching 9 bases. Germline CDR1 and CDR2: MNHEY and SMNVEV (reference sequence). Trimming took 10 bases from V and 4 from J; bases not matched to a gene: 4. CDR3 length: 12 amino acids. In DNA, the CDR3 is TGTGCCATCGGGACAGGGAGAGAGACCCAGTACTTC. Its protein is CAIGTGRETQYF.

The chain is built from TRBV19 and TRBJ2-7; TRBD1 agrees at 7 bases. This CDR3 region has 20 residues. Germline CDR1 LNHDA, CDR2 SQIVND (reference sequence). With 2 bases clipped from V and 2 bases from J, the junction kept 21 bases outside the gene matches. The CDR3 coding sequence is TGTGCCAGTAGTATAACGGTTCGGGGACAGACTCCGTCGGGGCCCTACGAGCAGTACTTC. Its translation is CASSITVRGQTPSGPYEQYF.